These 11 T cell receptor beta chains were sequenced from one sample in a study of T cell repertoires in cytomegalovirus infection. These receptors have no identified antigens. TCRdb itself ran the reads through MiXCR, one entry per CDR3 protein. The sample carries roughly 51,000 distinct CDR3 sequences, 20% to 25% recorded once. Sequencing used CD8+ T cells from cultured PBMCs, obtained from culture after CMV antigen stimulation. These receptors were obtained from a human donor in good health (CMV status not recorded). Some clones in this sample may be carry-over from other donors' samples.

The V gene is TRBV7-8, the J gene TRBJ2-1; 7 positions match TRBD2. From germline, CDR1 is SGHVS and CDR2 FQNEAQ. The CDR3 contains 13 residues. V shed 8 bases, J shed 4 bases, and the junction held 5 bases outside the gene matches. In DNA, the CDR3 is TGTGCCAGCGTCCGCGGGAGATACAATGAGCAGTTCTTC. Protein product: CASVRGRYNEQFF.

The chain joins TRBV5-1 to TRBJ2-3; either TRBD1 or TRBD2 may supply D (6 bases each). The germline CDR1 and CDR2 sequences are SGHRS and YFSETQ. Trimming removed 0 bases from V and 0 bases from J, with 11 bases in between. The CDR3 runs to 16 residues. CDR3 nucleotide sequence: TGCGCCAGCAGCTTGGGGGGGGCGCGGAGCACAGATACGCAGTATTTT. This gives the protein CASSLGGARSTDTQYF.

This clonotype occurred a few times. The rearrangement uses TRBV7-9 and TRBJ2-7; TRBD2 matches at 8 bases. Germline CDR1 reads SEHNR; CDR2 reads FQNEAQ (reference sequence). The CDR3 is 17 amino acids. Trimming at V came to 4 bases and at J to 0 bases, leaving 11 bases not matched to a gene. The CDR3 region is CASSSTTLAGNSYEQYF. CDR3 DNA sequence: TGTGCCAGCAGCTCAACTACCCTAGCGGGCAACTCCTACGAGCAGTACTTC.

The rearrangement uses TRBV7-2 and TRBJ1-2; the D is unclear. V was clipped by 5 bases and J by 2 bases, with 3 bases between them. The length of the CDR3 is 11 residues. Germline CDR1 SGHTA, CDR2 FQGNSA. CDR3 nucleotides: TGTGCCAGCAGCCAAAACTATGGCTACACCTTC. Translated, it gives CASSQNYGYTF.

CDR3 bases: TGTGCCAGCAGTTTACCCCTTGCAGGGGACAACACTGAAGCTTTCTTT. As protein: CASSLPLAGDNTEAFF. This chain links TRBV28 with TRBJ1-1, with D tentatively TRBD1 (6 bases). The CDR3 loop spans 16 amino acids. Germline CDR1 and CDR2: MDHEN and SYDVKM. V was shortened by 2 bases and J by 2 bases, with 15 bases between the two germline ends.

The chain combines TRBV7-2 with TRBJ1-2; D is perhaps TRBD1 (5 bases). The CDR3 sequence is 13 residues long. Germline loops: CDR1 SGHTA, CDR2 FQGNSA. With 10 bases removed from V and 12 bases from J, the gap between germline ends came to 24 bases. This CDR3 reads CATQSGMRGDHTF. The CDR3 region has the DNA TGTGCCACCCAATCAGGAATGCGAGGGGATCACACCTTC.

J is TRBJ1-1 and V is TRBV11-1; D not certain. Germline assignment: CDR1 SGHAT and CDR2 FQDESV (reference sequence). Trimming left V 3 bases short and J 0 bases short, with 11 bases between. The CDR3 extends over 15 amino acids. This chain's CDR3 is CASSLRQNMNTEAFF. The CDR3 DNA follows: TGTGCCAGCAGCTTGAGGCAGAACATGAACACTGAAGCTTTCTTT.

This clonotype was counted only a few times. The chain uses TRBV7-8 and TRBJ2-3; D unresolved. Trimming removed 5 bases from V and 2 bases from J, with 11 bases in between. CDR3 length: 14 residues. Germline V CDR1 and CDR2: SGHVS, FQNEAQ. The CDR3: CASSLIDATDTQYF. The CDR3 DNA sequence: TGTGCCAGCAGCCTAATCGATGCCACAGATACGCAGTATTTT.

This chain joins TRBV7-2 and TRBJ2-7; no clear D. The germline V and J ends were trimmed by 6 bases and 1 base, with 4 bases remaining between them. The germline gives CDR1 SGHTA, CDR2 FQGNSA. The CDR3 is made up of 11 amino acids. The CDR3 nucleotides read TGTGCCAGCAGAAATTCCTACGAGCAGTACTTC. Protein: CASRNSYEQYF.

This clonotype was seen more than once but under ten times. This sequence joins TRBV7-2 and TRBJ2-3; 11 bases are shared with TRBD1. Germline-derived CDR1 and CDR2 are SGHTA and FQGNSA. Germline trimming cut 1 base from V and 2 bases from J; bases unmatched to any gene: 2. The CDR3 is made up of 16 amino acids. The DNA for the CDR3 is TGTGCCAGCAGCTTAGGGACAGGGGGCTTCACAGATACGCAGTATTTT. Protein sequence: CASSLGTGGFTDTQYF.

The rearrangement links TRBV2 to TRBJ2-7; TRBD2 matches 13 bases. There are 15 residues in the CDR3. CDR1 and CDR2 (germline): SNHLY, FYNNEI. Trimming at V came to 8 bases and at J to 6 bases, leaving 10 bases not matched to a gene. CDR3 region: CASETSGTSGIEQYF. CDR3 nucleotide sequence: TGTGCCAGCGAAACCTCCGGGACTAGCGGGATCGAGCAGTACTTC.